Listed here are 13 T cell receptor beta chains from one sample, sequenced in a study of T cells in women clearing cervical HPV infection. Assay: immunoSEQ multiplex PCR; the TCRdb copy retains only in-frame clones and omits some. This sample contains about 37,000 clones. Sequenced sample: blood buffy coat. The receptors were sampled from a woman between 18 and 70 years old with a cervical HPV16 infection that either progressed to CIN3+ or cleared (not recorded which).

About this clone itself: The CDR3 goes on 3 residues after the read ends, and that part is filled in from the germline J gene. The chain couples TRBV19 to TRBJ2-3, with D tentatively TRBD2 (6 bases). CDR3 length equals 15 residues. The germline CDR1 and CDR2 sequences are LNHDA and SQIVND (reference sequence). The CDR3 loop reads CASSIPGAGPETQYF. The CDR3 DNA, read in part, is TGTGCCAGTAGTATCCCGGGAGCAGGGCCGGAGACG.

The DNA read from the CDR3 is TGTGCCTGGAGTGTAAGGGGCGGTAATGAG. Translating it yields CAWSVRGGNE. The full-length CDR3 reads as CAWSVRGGNEQFF. The chain combines TRBV30 with TRBJ2-1; perhaps TRBD1 as D (5 bases). Coverage ceases 3 residues before the CDR3 finishes, and the germline J gene fills in the end. Between the trimmed V and J ends, which lost 0 bases and 7 bases, there was a span of 10 bases. Germline V gives CDR1 GTSNPN, CDR2 SVGIG (reference sequence). CDR3 length equals 13 residues.

Notes on this clone: The observed sequence ends 3 residues before the CDR3 terminus, with the missing tail filled in from the germline J gene. V usage is TRBV19 and J usage is TRBJ2-4; D perhaps matches TRBD2 (5 bases). The CDR3 extends over 13 amino acids. Germline CDR1 LNHDA, CDR2 SQIVND (reference sequence). The CDR3 sequence: CASGTTVVEGQYF. The sequenced part of the CDR3 DNA is TGTGCCAGTGGTACTACAGTCGTCGAGGGT.

To note about this clone: Read data end 3 residues before the CDR3 end; the end is taken from the germline J gene. This rearrangement joins TRBV20-1 to TRBJ1-5, with TRBD1 matching over 10 bases. This CDR3 comprises 12 residues. Germline lookup yields CDR1 DFQATT and CDR2 SNEGSKA (reference sequence). After removal of 3 bases from V and 7 bases from J, the junction contained 0 bases not matched to a gene. CDR3 bases read: TGCAGTGCTAGGGACAGGGGGCAGCCC. This encodes CSARDRGQP. The whole CDR3 protein reads CSARDRGQPQHF.

A word on this clone: The read stops 3 residues short of the end of the CDR3; the missing end is completed from the germline J gene. The rearrangement links TRBV20-1 to TRBJ2-5, with no clear D. With 2 bases removed from V and 1 base from J, the gap between germline ends came to 8 bases. Germline V CDR1 and CDR2: DFQATT, SNEGSKA (reference sequence). The CDR3 has 13 amino acids. CDR3 sequence reads: CSARHSSQETQYF. The sequenced part of the CDR3 DNA is TGCAGTGCTAGACACAGCTCCCAAGAGACC.

With respect to this clone: The CDR3 is cut off 3 residues early in the read; its end comes from the germline J gene. This chain connects TRBV18 to TRBJ2-7; TRBD1 is a possible D gene (6 bases). Trimming cost V 3 bases and J 4 bases, with 16 bases left between them. Germline lookup yields CDR1 KGHSH and CDR2 LQKENI. This CDR3 is 15 amino acids long. CDR3 DNA (partial): TGTGCCAGCTCACCCCCCGGGACACAAGCTTACGAG. Translated: CASSPPGTQAYE. The CDR3 as a whole reads CASSPPGTQAYEQYF.

As to this clone: The CDR3 end is not reached by the read, which stops 3 residues before it; the germline J gene fills it in. V usage is TRBV9 and J usage is TRBJ2-5; D remains ambiguous. The CDR3 contains 15 residues. CDR1 and CDR2 (germline): SGDLS, YYNGEE. V shed 4 bases and J shed 2 bases, with 15 bases lying between them. CDR3 sequence reads: CASSFSPSLQETQYF. The sequenced part of the CDR3 DNA is TGTGCCAGCAGCTTCTCCCCTTCGCTACAAGAGACC.

For this clone: The read stops 3 residues short of the end of the CDR3; the missing end is completed from the germline J gene. The chain couples TRBV20-1 to TRBJ2-1, with TRBD2 matching 9 bases. The CDR3 is made up of 14 amino acids. After removal of 6 bases from V and 4 bases from J, the junction contained 7 bases not matched to a gene. The germline CDR1 and CDR2 sequences are DFQATT and SNEGSKA (reference sequence). The CDR3 DNA, read in part, is TGCAGTGCGCCACGGACTAGCGTATACAATGAG. Its protein product is CSAPRTSVYNE. The full-length CDR3 reads as CSAPRTSVYNEQFF.

Comment on this clone: The DNA ends 3 residues before the CDR3 does, and the rest of the CDR3 is filled in from the germline J gene. J is TRBJ1-5 and V is TRBV6-2 or TRBV6-3; TRBD1 aligns across 11 bases. J gave up 6 bases and V 2 bases, and 6 bases lay outside the gene matches. Germline V lookup: CDR1 MNHEY, CDR2 SVGEGT. The CDR3 loop spans 16 amino acids. The CDR3 here is CASSYRGTGGGQPQHF. The DNA read from the CDR3 is TGTGCCAGCAGTTACCGGGGGACAGGGGGAGGTCAGCCC.

A remark on this clone: The read halts 3 residues ahead of the CDR3 end, with the missing end drawn from the germline J gene. V usage is TRBV7-2 and J usage is TRBJ2-5; no firm D call. This CDR3 has 12 residues. Germline V gene data show CDR1 as SGHTA and CDR2 as FQGNSA. The sequenced part of the CDR3 DNA is TGTGCCAGCAGCCGATACACAGATACC. This encodes CASSRYTDT. The whole CDR3 sequence reads CASSRYTDTQYF.

Concerning this clone: The CDR3 goes on 3 residues after the read ends, and that part is filled in from the germline J gene. The chain joins TRBV10-3 to TRBJ2-6; 13 nucleotides line up with TRBD2. The V gene's germline CDR1 is ENHRY and CDR2 SYGVKD. This CDR3 contains 19 residues. Losses at the gene ends were 3 bases for V and 0 bases for J; bases not matched to a gene: 5. CDR3 protein: CAISDTSGRAFSGANVLTF. Partial CDR3 DNA: TGTGCCATCAGTGATACTAGCGGGAGGGCCTTCTCTGGGGCCAACGTC.

The CDR3 bases that were read are TGTGCCAGCAGCCAAGGGGGCAGCACTGAA. Protein product: CASSQGGSTE. The entire CDR3 is CASSQGGSTEAFF. The chain is built from TRBV7-3 and TRBJ1-1, with TRBD1 matching 7 bases. Read sequence stops 3 residues before the CDR3 end, and the germline J gene provides the missing end. The CDR3 runs 13 residues. Losses at the gene ends were 5 bases for V and 4 bases for J; bases not matched to a gene: 4. The V gene's germline CDR1 is SGHTA and CDR2 FQGTGA.

Regarding this clone: Read data end 3 residues before the CDR3 end; the end is taken from the germline J gene. The chain carries TRBV19 and TRBJ1-2, with D tentatively TRBD1 (6 bases). V lost 3 bases, J lost 4 bases, and 9 bases lay in between. There are 13 residues in the CDR3. The germline CDR1 and CDR2 sequences are LNHDA and SQIVND (reference sequence). CDR3 sequence reads: CASSMAGVYGYTF. The part of the CDR3 DNA that was read is TGTGCCAGTAGTATGGCAGGGGTCTATGGC. Full variable domain (outside the CDR3, taken from reference TRBV19 and TRBJ1-2): DGGITQSPKYLFRKEGQNVTLSCEQNLNHDAMYWYRQDPGQGLRLIYYSQIVNDFQKGDIAEGYSVSREKKESFPLTVTSAQKNPTAFYLCASSMAGVYGYTFGSGTRLTVV.